These 7 T cell receptor beta chains came from one sample sequenced in a study of cytomegalovirus exposure and HLA in healthy donors. It was with 60 Vbeta and 13 Jbeta primers that the PCR ran. Profiling relied on immunoSEQ multiplex PCR, and the TCRdb table lists in-frame clones only, not all of them. The data contain 150,000 to 200,000 clones, 85% of them seen just once; the ten biggest clones take up around 2.1%. The sequencing input was PBMCs. The source of these receptors is a man between 18 and 35 years old in good health and CMV-seropositive.

This clone appeared once. The chain employs TRBV2 and TRBJ2-7, with 9 bases that match TRBD2. The CDR3 consists of 14 residues. The V and J ends lost 4 bases and 3 bases, in that order; junction bases with no gene match: 4. The germline V gene has CDR1 SNHLY and CDR2 FYNNEI. The CDR3 DNA reads as TGTGCCAGCAGTGGGATAGCGGGGGACTACGAGCAGTACTTC. The encoded protein is CASSGIAGDYEQYF.

The J gene is TRBJ1-5, the V gene TRBV12-5, with a tentative D call TRBD1 (6 bases). Trimming cost V 5 bases and J 0 bases, with 11 bases left between them. This CDR3 comprises 15 residues. Germline CDR1 is LGHNT and CDR2 is FRNRAP. For the CDR3, the DNA is TGTGCTAGTGGTCCGGGACAACTTAGCAATCAGCCCCAGCATTTT. It translates to CASGPGQLSNQPQHF.

The J gene is TRBJ1-1, the V gene TRBV4-3; possible D gene TRBD1, 5 bases. V was pared by 0 bases and J by 5 bases, with 13 bases between. From germline, CDR1 is LGHNA and CDR2 YSLEER. This CDR3 is built from 15 residues. CDR3 coding DNA: TGCGCCAGCAGCCAAGATGTGGGACTGGGAACTGAAGCTTTCTTT. Translation: CASSQDVGLGTEAFF.

The table lists this clone with a few counts. V is TRBV29-1 and J is TRBJ2-7; perhaps TRBD1 as D (6 bases). V lost 7 bases and J lost 1, with 11 bases in between. Germline CDR1 reads SQVTM; CDR2 reads ANQGSEA. The CDR3 has 12 residues. The CDR3 region has the DNA TGCAGCGGGAGAAGGGGGTCCTACGAGCAGTACTTC. Translation: CSGRRGSYEQYF.

This clone occurred a few times. This chain joins TRBV5-1 and TRBJ2-7; 9 bases align to TRBD2. Per the germline V gene, CDR1 is SGHRS and CDR2 is YFSETQ. This CDR3 spans 15 amino acids. Trimming removed 1 base from V and 2 bases from J; junction bases left unmatched: 4. The CDR3 protein is CASSLNAGGPYEQYF. The CDR3 DNA follows: TGCGCCAGCAGCTTGAATGCGGGGGGGCCCTACGAGCAGTACTTC.

This sequence joins TRBV5-6 and TRBJ2-7; 7 bases are shared with TRBD2. Germline CDR1 reads SGHDT; CDR2 reads YYEEEE. Trimming removed 0 bases from V and 2 bases from J; junction bases left unmatched: 2. The CDR3 has 14 amino acids. The CDR3 DNA sequence: TGTGCCAGCAGCTTGGAGGGAGGGCCCTACGAGCAGTACTTC. Residues: CASSLEGGPYEQYF. The whole variable domain, remainder taken from reference TRBV5-6 and TRBJ2-7, is DAGVTQSPTHLIKTRGQQVTLRCSPKSGHDTVSWYQQALGQGPQFIFQYYEEEERQRGNFPDRFSGHQFPNYSSELNVNALLLGDSALYLCASSLEGGPYEQYFGPGTRLTVT.

This sequence joins TRBV5-6 and TRBJ1-1; D remains unclear. CDR1 is SGHDT and CDR2 is YYEEEE in the germline V gene. Between the trimmed V and J ends, which lost 0 bases and 5 bases, there was a span of 11 bases. This CDR3 has 14 amino acids. In DNA, the CDR3 is TGTGCCAGCAGCTTGGGAGGGTACGGGACTGAAGCTTTCTTT. Residues: CASSLGGYGTEAFF.